One and the same sample provided the 31 T cell receptor beta chains below, sequenced in a study of vaccination effects on CD4 cells after COVID-19. ViraFEST expansion of antigen-specific CD4+ T cells with viral peptide pools preceded sequencing. Following 10 days of culture, CD4+ T cells were isolated. Antigen specificity for these receptors is unknown. Some clones are missing from TCRdb's copy, which holds only in-frame ones; the method was immunoSEQ multiplex PCR. The sample contains tens of thousands of clones, 80% of which appear only once. This specimen consisted of CD4+ T cells from PBMCs cultured with HCoV-229E spike peptides, obtained before COVID-19 vaccination. The receptors originated from a human donor who received a COVID-19 vaccine.

This clone was counted between two and nine times. The V gene is TRBV19, the J gene TRBJ1-1; D perhaps matches TRBD1 (5 bases). This CDR3 has 15 amino acids. The V gene lost 5 bases and the J gene lost 1 base, with 14 bases spanning the gap. CDR1 is LNHDA and CDR2 is SQIVND in the germline V gene (reference sequence). The CDR3 here is CASSLGQVPNTEAFF. CDR3 nucleotides: TGTGCCAGTAGTCTCGGACAAGTCCCGAACACTGAAGCTTTCTTT.

Comment on this clone: One end of the junction fails to match germline, which may point to a read error. The same CDR3 is also encoded by other DNA sequences in this sample. The chain couples TRBV5-1 to TRBJ1-2; D not certain. Germline assignment: CDR1 SGHRS and CDR2 YFSETQ. The length of the CDR3 is 15 residues. CDR3 in DNA: TGTGCCAGCAGCTACAACATTTGGACGGAGTATGGCTACACCTTC. It codes for CASSYNIWTEYGYTF.

The V gene is TRBV18, the J gene TRBJ1-4; D remains unclear. The CDR3 extends over 15 amino acids. The V end was cut by 6 bases, the J end by 2 bases, with 13 bases between. Germline V gives CDR1 KGHSH, CDR2 LQKENI. The CDR3 sequence: CASSLHLGTNEKLFF. DNA for the CDR3: TGTGCCAGCTCCCTCCATCTGGGGACTAATGAAAAACTGTTTTTT.

This chain links TRBV2 with TRBJ1-2; tentative D call: TRBD1 (5 bases). This CDR3 spans 14 amino acids. V was pared by 8 bases and J by 4 bases, with 17 bases between. Germline V lookup: CDR1 SNHLY, CDR2 FYNNEI. The chain's CDR3 is CASATYTTAYGYTF. The CDR3 DNA is TGTGCCAGCGCGACTTATACGACAGCCTATGGCTACACCTTC.

J is TRBJ1-1 and V is TRBV30; 7 bases map to TRBD1. The germline gives CDR1 GTSNPN, CDR2 SVGIG (reference sequence). V lost 0 bases and J lost 4; bases outside the gene matches: 11. The length of the CDR3 is 16 residues. The CDR3 nucleotides are TGTGCCTGGAGTGTACCCCGCCCGACAGGGATCACTGAAGCTTTCTTT. It is translated as CAWSVPRPTGITEAFF.

The chain couples TRBV24-1 to TRBJ1-2; D perhaps matches TRBD1 (6 bases). In germline, CDR1 is KGHDR, CDR2 SFDVKD. V was pared by 6 bases and J by 7 bases, with 14 bases between. This CDR3 comprises 13 residues. Here the CDR3 DNA reads TGTGCCACCAGTCCGGGACACCAGTTTGGCTACACCTTC. Translation: CATSPGHQFGYTF.

The chain links TRBV7-2 to TRBJ2-2, with 9 bases identical to TRBD1. The CDR3 length is 16 residues. Germline values: CDR1 SGHTA, CDR2 FQGNSA. Trimming at V came to 4 bases and at J to 3 bases, leaving 6 bases not matched to a gene. Here the CDR3 DNA reads TGTGCCAGCAGCTCCGGACAGGGGCGCGACACCGGGGAGCTGTTTTTT. Protein product: CASSSGQGRDTGELFF. The complete variable domain, with remaining parts taken from reference TRBV7-2 and TRBJ2-2, reads GAGVSQSPSNKVTEKGKDVELRCDPISGHTALYWYRQSLGQGLEFLIYFQGNSAPDKSGLPSDRFSAERTGGSVSTLTIQRTQQEDSAVYLCASSSGQGRDTGELFFGEGSRLTVL.

This chain joins TRBV5-1 and TRBJ1-3; no reliable D call. Germline CDR1 is SGHRS and CDR2 is YFSETQ. Trimming removed 4 bases at V and 1 base at J, with 12 bases between. The CDR3 has 15 residues. CDR3 nucleotide sequence: TGCGCCAGCAGCATGGATCCTGTGTCTGGAAACACCATATATTTT. Protein product: CASSMDPVSGNTIYF.

The CDR3 protein is CASSGRIRDGDGNTIYF. CDR3 sequence (DNA): TGTGCCAGCAGCGGACGCATCCGGGACGGCGACGGAAACACCATATATTTT. V and J are TRBV9 and TRBJ1-3, with a tentative D call TRBD1 (5 bases). Germline values: CDR1 SGDLS, CDR2 YYNGEE. The V end lost 3 bases, the J end lost 4 bases, and 20 bases lay between the germline ends. CDR3 size: 17 residues.

V usage is TRBV19 and J usage is TRBJ2-5, with TRBD2 identical over 9 bases. V was clipped by 0 bases and J by 4 bases; unmatched bases: 9. The germline CDR1 and CDR2 sequences are LNHDA and SQIVND (reference sequence). The CDR3 totals 17 residues. In DNA form, the CDR3 reads TGTGCCAGTAGTATAGAGGGCCGCGGGGGGGCCGGAGAGACCCAGTACTTC. Translated: CASSIEGRGGAGETQYF.

The chain has TRBV6-5 and TRBJ1-1; TRBD1 agrees at 11 bases. The CDR3 spans 14 residues. V shed 4 bases, J shed 5 bases, and the junction held 3 bases outside the gene matches. CDR1 is MNHEY, CDR2 SVGAGI, per germline. CDR3: CASSWDRGGTEAFF. The CDR3 DNA sequence: TGTGCCAGCAGTTGGGACAGGGGGGGGACTGAAGCTTTCTTT.

The rearrangement links TRBV3-1 (or the pseudogene TRBV3-2) to TRBJ1-1, with 8 bases aligning to TRBD1. V shed 4 bases and J 4 bases; nucleotides not matched to a gene: 11. This CDR3 is built from 16 residues. Germline CDR1 LGHDT, CDR2 YNNKEL (reference sequence). CDR3 DNA: TGTGCCAGCAGCCCCATTGCCAGGGGGCTGGGCACTGAAGCTTTCTTT. Residues: CASSPIARGLGTEAFF.

The rearrangement joins TRBV6-6 to TRBJ2-6, with D possibly TRBD1 on 6 matching bases. V lost 8 bases and J 0 bases, leaving 8 bases between the germline ends. The CDR3 totals 14 residues. Germline V gene lookup returns CDR1 MNHNY and CDR2 SVGAGI (reference sequence). In nucleotides, the CDR3 is TGTGCCAGCTCAGGGGCCTCTGGGGCCAACGTCCTGACTTTC. Protein product: CASSGASGANVLTF.

This clone was seen once. The chain combines TRBV6-1 with TRBJ2-5; 7 bases align to TRBD1. With 5 bases clipped from V and 2 bases from J, the junction kept 5 bases outside the gene matches. This CDR3 has 14 amino acids. The germline V gene has CDR1 MNHNS and CDR2 SASEGT. The CDR3, as DNA: TGTGCCAGCAGTCCACGACAGGGACAAGAGACCCAGTACTTC. It encodes CASSPRQGQETQYF.

V is TRBV3-1 (or the pseudogene TRBV3-2) and J is TRBJ1-6, with D perhaps TRBD1 (5 bases). V was pared by 0 bases and J by 10 bases, with 10 bases between. This CDR3 is built from 14 residues. From germline, CDR1 is LGHDT and CDR2 YNNKEL (reference sequence). This chain's CDR3 is CASSQEWGRSPLHF. CDR3 in DNA: TGTGCCAGCAGCCAAGAATGGGGACGGTCACCCCTCCACTTT.

This clone was observed a few times. The rearrangement links TRBV3-1 (or the pseudogene TRBV3-2) to TRBJ1-2, with TRBD1 as a possible D gene (6 bases). The CDR3 spans 14 residues. In germline, CDR1 is LGHDT, CDR2 YNNKEL (reference sequence). Trimming stripped 4 bases from V and 3 bases from J, with 12 bases between. CDR3: CASSPQGIDYGYTF. The CDR3 bases are TGTGCCAGCAGCCCCCAGGGGATCGACTATGGCTACACCTTC.

The chain is built from TRBV24-1 and TRBJ2-5, with D perhaps TRBD1 (6 bases). The germline CDR1 and CDR2 sequences are KGHDR and SFDVKD. The length of the CDR3 is 15 residues. V shed 4 bases and J shed 0 bases, with 11 bases lying between them. Here the CDR3 DNA reads TGTGCCACCAGTGAACCGAGGGGGTACCAAGAGACCCAGTACTTC. It yields the protein CATSEPRGYQETQYF.

The chain combines TRBV5-8 with TRBJ2-2, with D maybe TRBD2 (5 bases). Germline V CDR1 and CDR2: SGHTS, YDEGEE. V shed 1 base and J shed 6 bases, with 16 bases lying between them. The CDR3 length is 16 residues. CDR3 sequence: CASSLIPGSVSGELFF. CDR3 nucleotide sequence: TGTGCCAGCAGCTTGATTCCGGGGTCGGTTTCCGGGGAGCTGTTTTTT.

The chain is built from TRBV3-1 (or the pseudogene TRBV3-2) and TRBJ2-3, with 9 positions matching TRBD2. The V segment lost 5 bases and the J segment 5 bases; nucleotides outside the gene matches: 11. CDR1 is LGHDT and CDR2 is YNNKEL in the germline V gene (reference sequence). The CDR3 runs 16 residues. CDR3 nucleotides: TGTGCCAGCAGCGTGCACGCGGGGGGGCGAGGAGATACGCAGTATTTT. Translating it yields CASSVHAGGRGDTQYF.

This sequence joins TRBV5-1 and TRBJ2-1; D is unresolved. Between the trimmed V and J ends, which lost 4 bases and 2 bases, there was a span of 7 bases. The CDR3 contains 13 residues. Germline CDR1 SGHRS, CDR2 YFSETQ. Here the CDR3 reads CASSIDTYNEQFF. The DNA of the CDR3 is TGCGCCAGCAGCATCGACACCTACAATGAGCAGTTCTTC.

V usage is TRBV7-3 and J usage is TRBJ2-1; 8 bases map to TRBD2. Germline V gene data show CDR1 as SGHTA and CDR2 as FQGTGA. The CDR3 is made up of 15 amino acids. Trimming at V came to 5 bases and at J to 3 bases, leaving 6 bases not matched to a gene. CDR3 bases: TGTGCCAGCAGCCACGGGAGGGTAGTCTACAATGAGCAGTTCTTC. It translates to CASSHGRVVYNEQFF. Full variable domain (missing parts from reference TRBV7-3 and TRBJ2-1): GAGVSQTPSNKVTEKGKYVELRCDPISGHTALYWYRQSLGQGPEFLIYFQGTGAADDSGLPNDRFFAVRPEGSVSTLKIQRTERGDSAVYLCASSHGRVVYNEQFFGPGTRLTVL.

In its sample, this clone was seen a few times. The genes are TRBV5-5 and TRBJ1-5; D call uncertain. CDR3 length: 13 residues. Deletions cut 1 base from V and 3 bases from J, with 5 bases between. Germline assignment: CDR1 SGHKS and CDR2 YYEKEE (reference sequence). CDR3 amino acids: CASSLLTNQPQHF. CDR3 bases: TGTGCCAGCAGCTTGTTGACCAATCAGCCCCAGCATTTT. Variable domain in full (rest from reference TRBV5-5 and TRBJ1-5): DAGVTQSPTHLIKTRGQQVTLRCSPISGHKSVSWYQQVLGQGPQFIFQYYEKEERGRGNFPDRFSARQFPNYSSELNVNALLLGDSALYLCASSLLTNQPQHFGDGTRLSIL.

The rearrangement links TRBV14 to TRBJ2-1; 9 bases agree with TRBD2. Unmatched junction bases numbered 5, after V lost 1 base and J lost 4 bases. The CDR3 has 16 amino acids. Germline V gene sequence: CDR1 SGHDN, CDR2 FVKESK. The CDR3 loop reads CASSQGGLARYNEQFF. The CDR3 DNA is TGTGCCAGCAGCCAAGGGGGACTAGCAAGATACAATGAGCAGTTCTTC.

V usage is TRBV5-1 and J usage is TRBJ2-7; TRBD2 agrees at 8 bases. Trimming took 0 bases from V and 2 from J; bases not matched to a gene: 4. CDR3 length: 15 residues. Germline CDR1 and CDR2: SGHRS and YFSETQ. The DNA of the CDR3 is TGCGCCAGCAGCTTGGACGGGGGGGCCCCCTACGAGCAGTACGTC. Translating it yields CASSLDGGAPYEQYV.

V is TRBV9 and J is TRBJ2-3; TRBD1 agrees at 7 bases. Trimming at V came to 4 bases and at J to 6 bases, leaving 8 bases not matched to a gene. CDR3 length: 14 residues. Germline loops: CDR1 SGDLS, CDR2 YYNGEE. As DNA, the CDR3 is TGTGCCAGCAGCACGCGGACAGGTTGGGATACGCAGTATTTT. This codes for CASSTRTGWDTQYF.

V is TRBV7-2 and J is TRBJ1-4, with 9 bases that match TRBD1. V was clipped by 5 bases and J by 4 bases; unmatched bases: 11. The germline V gene has CDR1 SGHTA and CDR2 FQGNSA. This CDR3 comprises 17 residues. CDR3 DNA: TGTGCCAGCAGCGACTATGGGACAGGGAGATATAATGAAAAACTGTTTTTT. Protein product: CASSDYGTGRYNEKLFF.

The chain couples TRBV2 to TRBJ2-1; 14 positions agree with TRBD2. The CDR3 is 14 residues long. Germline V gene lookup returns CDR1 SNHLY and CDR2 FYNNEI. V dropped 7 bases and J dropped 8; count of bases not matched to a gene: 4. The CDR3 spells CASTGLAGAYEQFF. CDR3 coding DNA: TGTGCCAGCACGGGACTAGCGGGGGCTTATGAGCAGTTCTTC.

The rearrangement links TRBV7-2 to TRBJ1-1, with D perhaps TRBD1 (5 bases). The V and J ends lost 6 bases and 1 base respectively, with 15 bases between them. CDR1 is SGHTA and CDR2 is FQGNSA in the germline V gene. This CDR3 comprises 15 residues. This CDR3 reads CASRGRGGRNTEAFF. CDR3 coding DNA: TGTGCCAGCAGGGGGCGGGGAGGGCGGAACACTGAAGCTTTCTTT.

The gene calls are TRBV28 and TRBJ2-3; TRBD2 agrees at 9 bases. The CDR3 is made up of 15 amino acids. Losses at the gene ends were 5 bases for V and 4 bases for J; bases not matched to a gene: 7. Germline-derived CDR1 and CDR2 are MDHEN and SYDVKM. The CDR3 nucleotides are TGTGCCAGCAGTCCAAGCGGGGGGCTAGCAGATACGCAGTATTTT. Its protein is CASSPSGGLADTQYF.

In DNA, the CDR3 is TGTGCCAGCAGCCCCGGGGGGCGGGGCGGAAATGAGCAGTTCTTC. Encoded protein: CASSPGGRGGNEQFF. The rearrangement joins TRBV9 to TRBJ2-1; tentative D call: TRBD2 (7 bases). Germline CDR1 is SGDLS and CDR2 is YYNGEE. CDR3 length equals 15 residues. V was shortened by 4 bases and J by 7 bases, with 18 bases between the two germline ends. Filled out from reference TRBV9 and TRBJ2-1, the complete variable domain reads DSGVTQTPKHLITATGQRVTLRCSPRSGDLSVYWYQQSLDQGLQFLIQYYNGEERAKGNILERFSAQQFPDLHSELNLSSLELGDSALYFCASSPGGRGGNEQFFGPGTRLTVL.

V and J are TRBV5-4 and TRBJ2-1; 8 positions match TRBD1. This CDR3 contains 15 residues. Germline V gene data show CDR1 as SGHNT and CDR2 as YYREEE (reference sequence). J lost 7 bases, V lost 3 bases, and 9 bases had no gene match. CDR3 bases: TGTGCCAGCAGCTCCGGACAGGGCTCTTGGAATGAGCAGTTCTTC. It specifies CASSSGQGSWNEQFF.